This T cell receptor beta chain was documented in a study of blood T cell repertoires in COVID-19 (TCRdb year 2020). Notes on the research overall: The collaborator samples originated in the United States, Italy and Spain and spanned the acute and convalescent phases of COVID-19. The material from the prospective study consisted of cDNA or gDNA derived from T cells, B-cell-depleted T cells, or PBMCs. Deeply sampled blood TCRbeta repertoires from subjects exposed to, actively infected with, or recovered from COVID-19 were included in the dataset. The repertoires were made available in a free public database intended to serve as a resource for research on the immune response to SARS-CoV-2. Samples were obtained from the ongoing ImmuneRACE study (first 160 participants) and from approximately 1,200 subjects provided by 6 global collaborators. Nearly every sample came with metadata listing a de-identified subject ID, COVID-19 status, age in years and sex. Where available, HLA class I and class II types were taken from metadata supplied by the sample provider and were not determined by assay-based typing. What the study reported, not specific to this receptor: Clinical and demographic metadata were provided uncurated, with the amount varying by source and participant.

Whole blood was collected in K2EDTA tubes by collaborating institutions according to the institutions' own protocols. For TCRbeta analysis, collaborators shipped samples as frozen whole blood, isolated PBMCs, or DNA extracted from either of those sample types. About this clone itself: What this receptor recognizes is not known. No per-base quality is available; no much larger clone lies one base away.

CDR1 SGHDN and CDR2 FVKESK were looked up in the germline V gene. Inclusive of the bounding cysteine and phenylalanine, the CDR3 is 14 residues long. The sequence is cut down to CDR3 DNA, 42 bases in frame from base 1. Trimming costs V 1 base and J 8 bases, and their ends lie 12 bases apart. TCRbeta CDR3 regions were amplified from genomic DNA by means of the immunoSEQ Assay, a bias-controlled multiplex PCR. Processing in the source paper ran as follows. Nucleated cell counts per sample were estimated from amplification of reference gene primers within the assay. To quantify the absolute abundance of each unique TCRbeta CDR3 rearrangement, sequence reads were collapsed and filtered. For each sample, productive Simpson clonality was calculated by taking the square root of Simpson's diversity index across productive rearrangements. TCRdb's version of the immuneACCESS table is confined to in-frame rearrangements and falls short of the full clone set. An unresolved V gene accounts for under half of the shortfall where checked; the remainder is of unknown origin. V, J and clone size derive from that table, while D and trimming were established from the DNA sequence. The sample data list tens of thousands of clones, and 87% of these were observed just once. The ten largest clones take up around 6.3% of the sample.

Recombination connected TRBV14 to TRBJ2-1; the D gene cannot be named for sure. The sample comprised peripheral blood. This TCR came from a woman aged 45 to 65 with acute or convalescent COVID-19. The CDR3 reads as follows: CASSQVTAQDEQFF. The DNA is TGTGCCAGCAGCCAAGTAACAGCCCAGGATGAGCAGTTCTTC.